The 22 T cell receptor beta chains reported below all come from one sample, sequenced in a study of beta chain features in type 1 diabetes. General study results and limits: The study found moderately but significantly shorter TCRB CDR3s in all four CD4+ subsets of Type 1 diabetes patients.

These receptors have no known antigen. All of the isolated RNA was reverse transcribed, so expressed TCRB transcripts were sequenced. Profiling relied on immunoSEQ multiplex PCR, and the TCRdb table lists in-frame clones only, not all of them. The table has some 160,000 clones, roughly 9% seen once. Sequencing was carried out using central memory CD4+ T cells from blood. The receptors originated from a woman between 25 and 40 years old with type 1 diabetes.

The chain carries TRBV5-4 and TRBJ1-4, with a weak D call TRBD1 (6 bases). Trimming pared 2 bases from V and 8 bases from J, leaving 13 bases between. The CDR3 extends over 14 amino acids. Germline CDR1 is SGHNT and CDR2 is YYREEE (reference sequence). The CDR3 region is CASSLQGFGEKLFF. CDR3 nucleotides: TGTGCCAGCAGCTTACAGGGTTTCGGAGAAAAACTGTTTTTT.

This chain connects TRBV11-2 to TRBJ2-3; 7 positions match TRBD1. Per germline, CDR1 SGHAT and CDR2 FQNNGV. This CDR3 contains 15 residues. Trimming removed 5 bases from V and 6 bases from J; junction bases left unmatched: 11. The CDR3 reads CASSPSDRVGDTQYF. The CDR3 nucleotides are TGTGCCAGCAGCCCGTCCGACAGGGTTGGTGATACGCAGTATTTT.

The CDR3 sequence: CASSLSRDMGPEQFF. The CDR3 DNA follows: TGTGCCAGCAGCCTCTCCCGGGACATGGGACCAGAGCAGTTCTTC. This rearrangement joins TRBV7-3 to TRBJ2-1; D is perhaps TRBD1 (6 bases). The CDR3 extends over 15 amino acids. Germline V CDR1 and CDR2: SGHTA, FQGTGA. Trimming removed 5 bases from V and 10 bases from J, with 21 bases in between. Full variable domain (outside the CDR3, taken from reference TRBV7-3 and TRBJ2-1): GAGVSQTPSNKVTEKGKYVELRCDPISGHTALYWYRQSLGQGPEFLIYFQGTGAADDSGLPNDRFFAVRPEGSVSTLKIQRTERGDSAVYLCASSLSRDMGPEQFFGPGTRLTVL.

The genes are TRBV2 and TRBJ2-5, with D perhaps matching TRBD2 (6 bases). CDR1 and CDR2 from the germline V gene are SNHLY and FYNNEI. This CDR3 comprises 13 residues. Trimming took off 7 bases at V and 2 bases at J, with 11 bases between the two ends. In nucleotides, the CDR3 is TGTGCCAGCACCTCCCGGGAGCAAGAGACCCAGTACTTC. The encoded protein is CASTSREQETQYF.

There are a few counts of this clone. The chain employs TRBV30 and TRBJ2-3; 10 bases are shared with TRBD2. V shed 4 bases, J shed 5 bases, and the junction held 6 bases outside the gene matches. Germline lookup yields CDR1 GTSNPN and CDR2 SVGIG (reference sequence). The CDR3 is made up of 14 amino acids. Here the CDR3 reads CAWKYASGRDTQYF. CDR3 in DNA: TGTGCCTGGAAATACGCTAGCGGGAGAGATACGCAGTATTTT.

There are a few counts of this clone. This chain connects TRBV18 to TRBJ2-1, with D possibly being TRBD1 (5 bases). CDR3 length: 17 amino acids. Germline V gene lookup returns CDR1 KGHSH and CDR2 LQKENI. Trimming shortened V by 3 bases and J by 0 bases, and 15 bases separated the two germline ends. The CDR3 sequence: CASSPSLGASSYNEQFF. CDR3 bases: TGTGCCAGCTCACCCTCGCTAGGGGCCTCCTCCTACAATGAGCAGTTCTTC.

The V call is TRBV27, the J call TRBJ2-7; 8 bases align to TRBD2. The CDR3 contains 16 residues. CDR1 MNHEY and CDR2 SMNVEV come from the germline V gene (reference sequence). V lost 2 bases to trimming and J lost 3 bases; unmatched junction nucleotides: 9. CDR3 amino acids: CASSLGGRSYVYEQYF. Here the CDR3 DNA reads TGTGCCAGCAGTTTAGGCGGGAGGTCTTATGTCTACGAGCAGTACTTC.

There are a few counts of this clone. This rearrangement joins TRBV29-1 to TRBJ2-1; 9 bases are a match to TRBD1. The trim removed 7 bases at V and 10 bases at J, leaving 5 bases unmatched. CDR3 length: 11 residues. Looked up from germline, CDR1 is SQVTM and CDR2 is ANQGSEA. CDR3 DNA sequence: TGCAGCGCCGATACAGGGGGCGAGCAGTTCTTC. Translated: CSADTGGEQFF.

This clone turned up a few times. J is TRBJ1-1 and V is TRBV30; 12 bases line up with TRBD1. Germline V gives CDR1 GTSNPN, CDR2 SVGIG (reference sequence). V was pared by 1 base and J by 4 bases, with 10 bases of the junction left unmatched. The CDR3 sequence is 17 residues long. In DNA form, the CDR3 reads TGTGCCTGGAGTGGGGGGACAGGGGGCGCGGGATGCACTGAAGCTTTCTTT. It codes for CAWSGGTGGAGCTEAFF.

V and J are TRBV2 and TRBJ1-1; 9 bases are a match to TRBD1. This CDR3 is built from 14 residues. Germline-derived CDR1 and CDR2 are SNHLY and FYNNEI. Trimming cost V 4 bases and J 3 bases; bases outside gene matches: 3. This chain's CDR3 is CASSAQGADTEAFF. The CDR3 nucleotides are TGTGCCAGCAGTGCACAGGGGGCGGACACTGAAGCTTTCTTT.

V and J are TRBV6-5 and TRBJ2-1; 7 bases match TRBD1. The CDR3 spans 16 residues. Germline trimming cut 3 bases from V and 1 base from J; bases unmatched to any gene: 6. Germline values: CDR1 MNHEY, CDR2 SVGAGI. CDR3 sequence: CASSYGTDSSYNEQFF. In nucleotides, the CDR3 is TGTGCCAGCAGTTATGGGACAGACAGTTCCTACAATGAGCAGTTCTTC.

This chain connects TRBV7-9 to TRBJ1-2; D gene uncertain. The CDR3 loop spans 13 amino acids. Trimming stripped 1 base from V and 5 bases from J, with 8 bases between. Germline V lookup: CDR1 SEHNR, CDR2 FQNEAQ (reference sequence). In DNA form, the CDR3 reads TGTGCCAGCAGCTTAGAGGAGATTTATGGCTACACCTTC. Translated: CASSLEEIYGYTF.

The rearrangement uses TRBV19 and TRBJ2-1; 10 bases align to TRBD2. The CDR3 consists of 16 residues. Germline lookup yields CDR1 LNHDA and CDR2 SQIVND (reference sequence). The V gene end was trimmed by 7 bases and the J gene end by 2 bases; junction bases not matched to a gene: 8. For the CDR3, the DNA is TGTGCCAGTATGGGGCATCTAGCGGGAGCCTACAATGAGCAGTTCTTC. Protein sequence: CASMGHLAGAYNEQFF. Supplemented by reference TRBV19 and TRBJ2-1, the full variable domain reads DGGITQSPKYLFRKEGQNVTLSCEQNLNHDAMYWYRQDPGQGLRLIYYSQIVNDFQKGDIAEGYSVSREKKESFPLTVTSAQKNPTAFYLCASMGHLAGAYNEQFFGPGTRLTVL.

This clone was picked up a small number of times. Additional DNA sequences in this sample encode the identical CDR3. V is TRBV6-5 and J is TRBJ2-7; the match to TRBD2 covers 11 bases. Trimming removed 6 bases from V and 0 bases from J; junction bases left unmatched: 4. CDR1 MNHEY and CDR2 SVGAGI come from the germline V gene. CDR3 length: 15 residues. The CDR3 coding sequence is TGTGCCAGCAGCCGGACTAGCGGGTCCTCCTACGAGCAGTACTTC. Its translation is CASSRTSGSSYEQYF.

This clone was detected only once. Germline is not matched at one junction end, which may reflect a read error. Other nucleotide sequences in the sample specify the same CDR3. CDR3 amino acids: CAWSFRHGAGEAFF. Here the CDR3 DNA reads TGTGCCTGGAGTTTCCGACACGGGGCGGGGGAAGCCTTCTTT. This chain uses TRBV30 with TRBJ1-1; D is possibly TRBD1 (5 bases). CDR1 is GTSNPN, CDR2 SVGIG, per germline (reference sequence). The CDR3 is made up of 14 amino acids. Full variable domain (remainder filled in from reference TRBV30 and TRBJ1-1): SQTIHQWPATLVQPVGSPLSLECTVEGTSNPNLYWYRQAAGRGLQLLFYSVGIGQISSEVPQNLSASRPQDRQFILSSKKLLLSDSGFYLCAWSFRHGAGEAFFGQGTRLTVV.

This chain joins TRBV5-1 and TRBJ2-4; a possible D gene is TRBD1 (6 bases). CDR1 and CDR2 from the germline V gene are SGHRS and YFSETQ. The CDR3 runs 16 residues. V lost 4 bases and J 0 bases, leaving 14 bases between the germline ends. The CDR3 sequence: CASSPAGALAKNIQYF. In DNA, the CDR3 is TGCGCCAGCAGCCCAGCAGGGGCCTTAGCCAAAAACATTCAGTACTTC.

This clone has more than one count but fewer than ten. The chain couples TRBV29-1 to TRBJ2-5; TRBD1 aligns across 11 bases. V trimming: 4 bases; J trimming: 5 bases; junction bases outside the gene matches: 3. The CDR3 contains 13 residues. Germline CDR1 is SQVTM and CDR2 is ANQGSEA. This CDR3 reads CSVGDRGTETQYF. DNA of the CDR3: TGCAGCGTTGGGGACAGGGGGACGGAGACCCAGTACTTC.

The chain is built from TRBV6-1 and TRBJ2-3; tentative D call: TRBD2 (6 bases). V shed 6 bases and J shed 0 bases, with 10 bases lying between them. The CDR3 covers 14 residues. Germline V gives CDR1 MNHNS, CDR2 SASEGT. The CDR3 reads CASRARGSTDTQYF. The CDR3 region has the DNA TGTGCCAGCAGGGCGCGGGGAAGCACAGATACGCAGTATTTT.

Written as DNA, the CDR3 is TGTGCCATCAGTGTCCCAGGGGCCAATGAGCAGTTCTTC. Translated: CAISVPGANEQFF. V and J are TRBV10-3 and TRBJ2-1, with a tentative D call TRBD1 (6 bases). Germline assignment: CDR1 ENHRY and CDR2 SYGVKD. This CDR3 has 13 residues. Trimming took off 4 bases at V and 6 bases at J, with 10 bases between the two ends.

The chain carries TRBV7-3 and TRBJ1-2, with 10 bases matching TRBD1. Losses at the gene ends were 5 bases for V and 7 bases for J; bases not matched to a gene: 7. Germline V CDR1 and CDR2: SGHTA, FQGTGA. This CDR3 comprises 14 residues. CDR3 nucleotide sequence: TGTGCCAGCAGCGCCGGGACAGGGGAGGCTGGCTACACCTTC. Protein: CASSAGTGEAGYTF.

This clone came up a few times. The rearrangement uses TRBV6-5 and TRBJ1-2; TRBD1 agrees at 8 bases. Germline loops: CDR1 MNHEY, CDR2 SVGAGI. This CDR3 is built from 13 residues. The V and J ends lost 7 bases and 7 bases, in that order; junction bases with no gene match: 8. CDR3 sequence: CASTPTGAPGYTF. The CDR3, as DNA: TGTGCCAGCACCCCGACAGGGGCCCCTGGCTACACCTTC.

Only a few counts were recorded for this clone. The rearrangement uses TRBV4-1 and TRBJ1-1, with D possibly being TRBD1 (6 bases). Trimming took off 1 base at V and 0 bases at J, with 18 bases between the two ends. Germline assignment: CDR1 MGHRA and CDR2 YSYEKL. The CDR3 spans 18 residues. CDR3: CASSQGRGVGSMNTEAFF. The CDR3 DNA reads TGCGCCAGCAGCCAAGGCAGGGGCGTGGGTTCCATGAACACTGAAGCTTTCTTT.